The 2 T cell receptor beta chains below were found in one sample sequenced in a study of shared clonotypes between healthy human individuals. The repertoire was sequenced with immunoSEQ multiplex PCR; TCRdb's copy has only in-frame clones and lacks some. The sample lists about 700,000 clones; under 95% were seen once. Naive CD8 cells lacked CD45RO, underwent positive selection for CCR7 and left out terminally differentiated effector memory CD45RA+ cells. Sequences were obtained from naive CD8+ T cells sorted from blood. These receptors were collected from a man under 40 in good health.

This clone was observed a handful of times. The V call is TRBV5-6, the J call TRBJ1-2; D unresolved. CDR3 length: 14 residues. V gave up 1 base and J gave up 4 bases, with 11 bases separating them. Germline V gene lookup returns CDR1 SGHDT and CDR2 YYEEEE. The CDR3 DNA sequence: TGTGCCAGCAGCTTGAAACGGCAGAGCTATGGCTACACCTTC. It specifies CASSLKRQSYGYTF.

V is TRBV27 and J is TRBJ2-7, with unresolved D. CDR3 length equals 12 residues. The V gene's germline CDR1 is MNHEY and CDR2 SMNVEV (reference sequence). V was shortened by 3 bases and J by 6 bases, with 9 bases between the two germline ends. The CDR3: CASSFGVGEQYF. In DNA, the CDR3 is TGTGCCAGCAGTTTTGGCGTAGGCGAGCAGTACTTC.